This TCR beta chain stems from a study of blood T cells in healthy people across ages. This clonotype was picked up many times. Germline CDR1 ENHRY, CDR2 SYGVKD. V gave up 4 bases and J gave up 6 bases, with 16 bases separating them. This CDR3 contains 14 residues. Alongside a J-beta primer mix, a sample-barcoded 5' primer served in a second PCR lasting about 7 to 12 cycles. From the 5' RACE reads, TCRdb called clonotypes with MiXCR, one entry per CDR3 protein. The sample consists of 650,000 to 800,000 distinct CDR3 sequences, over 40% of them appearing once. The chain combines TRBV10-3 with TRBJ2-7; the D is unclear. The TCR comes from an elderly woman in good health. Sequences were obtained from blood. The CDR3 sequence is CAISVAVRSSEQYF. DNA of the CDR3: TGTGCCATCAGTGTCGCGGTCCGTAGCTCCGAGCAGTACTTC.